This TCR beta chain was sequenced for a study of identifying expanded T cells in peripheral blood (dated by TCRdb to about 2019). Regarding the study in general: Technical replicates were generated by sequencing separate aliquots of the same genomic DNA pool, and four replicates were compared pairwise. On the study overall, not on this receptor specifically: Between technical replicates the binomial model flagged about 1.2 differentially abundant clones, whereas over around two weeks the binomial model flagged about 15 and over roughly 4 weeks around 18. For all healthy donors, the variance in clone template counts between two-week samples rose significantly as total template count increased. The authors expected biological variance in healthy repertoires might increase further over much longer intervals such as months to years. The beta-binomial model significantly reduced the number of clones called differentially abundant and the false-positive rate across all healthy-donor time intervals.

The immunoSEQ Assay, which relies on bias-controlled multiplex PCR amplification of genomic DNA, was used to profile TCRbeta CDR3 regions. In the original analysis: To quantify the absolute abundance of each unique TCRbeta CDR3 region, the sequences were collapsed and filtered. Differential abundance was tested with two models: a binomial (Fisher-equivalent) model and a beta-binomial model that adds time-dependent variance fitted from healthy donors. Clones with fewer than 5 combined templates were excluded, and clones with Benjamini-Hochberg FDR below 0.01 were called differentially abundant. In the beta-binomial model, variance was expressed as a function of the total template count across the two samples, in the form v = (b*log(k)+a)^2. Drawn from immuneACCESS, this table holds only the in-frame rearrangements with V and J called that TCRdb kept. Clones are partly lost; checked studies trace under half to an unresolved V gene and leave the rest unexplained. The V and J calls and clone size come from that table; D and trimming were worked out from the DNA. The sample profile shows more than 65,000 clones; around 91% of them were found once. The top ten clonotypes cover about 3% of the sample.

The CDR3 has 13 amino acids, counting the end cysteine and phenylalanine. CDR3 DNA only is kept here, 39 bases in frame from base 1. According to the germline V gene (reference sequence), CDR1 reads LNHDA and CDR2 reads SQIVND. V gives up 6 bases and J gives up 4 bases, and the segment between their germline ends measures 12 bases. A word on this clone: Its antigen remains undetermined. Qualities for individual bases were not recorded, and no much larger clone is one base off.

During the collection period, no infections or other immune events were recorded for the healthy donors. Time-dependent variance in a beta-binomial model of T-cell clone differential abundance was calibrated using healthy-donor blood repertoires as a training cohort. There were 10 healthy donors in the training cohort, of whom 3 were female and 7 were male. Donor ages ranged from about 29 to 65 years, with an average of about 40 years. Whole blood was collected from each healthy donor at three time points spaced about two weeks apart and obtained from a commercial supplier. For immunosequencing, genomic DNA was extracted from whole blood that had not been sorted.

This receptor chain uses TRBV19 and TRBJ1-2; the D gene is unclear. This receptor was taken from a person aged 18-70 years in good health. The sequenced sample consisted of blood. CDR3 protein: CASSPGGGYGYTF. DNA sequence: TGTGCCAGTAGCCCGGGAGGAGGCTATGGCTACACCTTC.